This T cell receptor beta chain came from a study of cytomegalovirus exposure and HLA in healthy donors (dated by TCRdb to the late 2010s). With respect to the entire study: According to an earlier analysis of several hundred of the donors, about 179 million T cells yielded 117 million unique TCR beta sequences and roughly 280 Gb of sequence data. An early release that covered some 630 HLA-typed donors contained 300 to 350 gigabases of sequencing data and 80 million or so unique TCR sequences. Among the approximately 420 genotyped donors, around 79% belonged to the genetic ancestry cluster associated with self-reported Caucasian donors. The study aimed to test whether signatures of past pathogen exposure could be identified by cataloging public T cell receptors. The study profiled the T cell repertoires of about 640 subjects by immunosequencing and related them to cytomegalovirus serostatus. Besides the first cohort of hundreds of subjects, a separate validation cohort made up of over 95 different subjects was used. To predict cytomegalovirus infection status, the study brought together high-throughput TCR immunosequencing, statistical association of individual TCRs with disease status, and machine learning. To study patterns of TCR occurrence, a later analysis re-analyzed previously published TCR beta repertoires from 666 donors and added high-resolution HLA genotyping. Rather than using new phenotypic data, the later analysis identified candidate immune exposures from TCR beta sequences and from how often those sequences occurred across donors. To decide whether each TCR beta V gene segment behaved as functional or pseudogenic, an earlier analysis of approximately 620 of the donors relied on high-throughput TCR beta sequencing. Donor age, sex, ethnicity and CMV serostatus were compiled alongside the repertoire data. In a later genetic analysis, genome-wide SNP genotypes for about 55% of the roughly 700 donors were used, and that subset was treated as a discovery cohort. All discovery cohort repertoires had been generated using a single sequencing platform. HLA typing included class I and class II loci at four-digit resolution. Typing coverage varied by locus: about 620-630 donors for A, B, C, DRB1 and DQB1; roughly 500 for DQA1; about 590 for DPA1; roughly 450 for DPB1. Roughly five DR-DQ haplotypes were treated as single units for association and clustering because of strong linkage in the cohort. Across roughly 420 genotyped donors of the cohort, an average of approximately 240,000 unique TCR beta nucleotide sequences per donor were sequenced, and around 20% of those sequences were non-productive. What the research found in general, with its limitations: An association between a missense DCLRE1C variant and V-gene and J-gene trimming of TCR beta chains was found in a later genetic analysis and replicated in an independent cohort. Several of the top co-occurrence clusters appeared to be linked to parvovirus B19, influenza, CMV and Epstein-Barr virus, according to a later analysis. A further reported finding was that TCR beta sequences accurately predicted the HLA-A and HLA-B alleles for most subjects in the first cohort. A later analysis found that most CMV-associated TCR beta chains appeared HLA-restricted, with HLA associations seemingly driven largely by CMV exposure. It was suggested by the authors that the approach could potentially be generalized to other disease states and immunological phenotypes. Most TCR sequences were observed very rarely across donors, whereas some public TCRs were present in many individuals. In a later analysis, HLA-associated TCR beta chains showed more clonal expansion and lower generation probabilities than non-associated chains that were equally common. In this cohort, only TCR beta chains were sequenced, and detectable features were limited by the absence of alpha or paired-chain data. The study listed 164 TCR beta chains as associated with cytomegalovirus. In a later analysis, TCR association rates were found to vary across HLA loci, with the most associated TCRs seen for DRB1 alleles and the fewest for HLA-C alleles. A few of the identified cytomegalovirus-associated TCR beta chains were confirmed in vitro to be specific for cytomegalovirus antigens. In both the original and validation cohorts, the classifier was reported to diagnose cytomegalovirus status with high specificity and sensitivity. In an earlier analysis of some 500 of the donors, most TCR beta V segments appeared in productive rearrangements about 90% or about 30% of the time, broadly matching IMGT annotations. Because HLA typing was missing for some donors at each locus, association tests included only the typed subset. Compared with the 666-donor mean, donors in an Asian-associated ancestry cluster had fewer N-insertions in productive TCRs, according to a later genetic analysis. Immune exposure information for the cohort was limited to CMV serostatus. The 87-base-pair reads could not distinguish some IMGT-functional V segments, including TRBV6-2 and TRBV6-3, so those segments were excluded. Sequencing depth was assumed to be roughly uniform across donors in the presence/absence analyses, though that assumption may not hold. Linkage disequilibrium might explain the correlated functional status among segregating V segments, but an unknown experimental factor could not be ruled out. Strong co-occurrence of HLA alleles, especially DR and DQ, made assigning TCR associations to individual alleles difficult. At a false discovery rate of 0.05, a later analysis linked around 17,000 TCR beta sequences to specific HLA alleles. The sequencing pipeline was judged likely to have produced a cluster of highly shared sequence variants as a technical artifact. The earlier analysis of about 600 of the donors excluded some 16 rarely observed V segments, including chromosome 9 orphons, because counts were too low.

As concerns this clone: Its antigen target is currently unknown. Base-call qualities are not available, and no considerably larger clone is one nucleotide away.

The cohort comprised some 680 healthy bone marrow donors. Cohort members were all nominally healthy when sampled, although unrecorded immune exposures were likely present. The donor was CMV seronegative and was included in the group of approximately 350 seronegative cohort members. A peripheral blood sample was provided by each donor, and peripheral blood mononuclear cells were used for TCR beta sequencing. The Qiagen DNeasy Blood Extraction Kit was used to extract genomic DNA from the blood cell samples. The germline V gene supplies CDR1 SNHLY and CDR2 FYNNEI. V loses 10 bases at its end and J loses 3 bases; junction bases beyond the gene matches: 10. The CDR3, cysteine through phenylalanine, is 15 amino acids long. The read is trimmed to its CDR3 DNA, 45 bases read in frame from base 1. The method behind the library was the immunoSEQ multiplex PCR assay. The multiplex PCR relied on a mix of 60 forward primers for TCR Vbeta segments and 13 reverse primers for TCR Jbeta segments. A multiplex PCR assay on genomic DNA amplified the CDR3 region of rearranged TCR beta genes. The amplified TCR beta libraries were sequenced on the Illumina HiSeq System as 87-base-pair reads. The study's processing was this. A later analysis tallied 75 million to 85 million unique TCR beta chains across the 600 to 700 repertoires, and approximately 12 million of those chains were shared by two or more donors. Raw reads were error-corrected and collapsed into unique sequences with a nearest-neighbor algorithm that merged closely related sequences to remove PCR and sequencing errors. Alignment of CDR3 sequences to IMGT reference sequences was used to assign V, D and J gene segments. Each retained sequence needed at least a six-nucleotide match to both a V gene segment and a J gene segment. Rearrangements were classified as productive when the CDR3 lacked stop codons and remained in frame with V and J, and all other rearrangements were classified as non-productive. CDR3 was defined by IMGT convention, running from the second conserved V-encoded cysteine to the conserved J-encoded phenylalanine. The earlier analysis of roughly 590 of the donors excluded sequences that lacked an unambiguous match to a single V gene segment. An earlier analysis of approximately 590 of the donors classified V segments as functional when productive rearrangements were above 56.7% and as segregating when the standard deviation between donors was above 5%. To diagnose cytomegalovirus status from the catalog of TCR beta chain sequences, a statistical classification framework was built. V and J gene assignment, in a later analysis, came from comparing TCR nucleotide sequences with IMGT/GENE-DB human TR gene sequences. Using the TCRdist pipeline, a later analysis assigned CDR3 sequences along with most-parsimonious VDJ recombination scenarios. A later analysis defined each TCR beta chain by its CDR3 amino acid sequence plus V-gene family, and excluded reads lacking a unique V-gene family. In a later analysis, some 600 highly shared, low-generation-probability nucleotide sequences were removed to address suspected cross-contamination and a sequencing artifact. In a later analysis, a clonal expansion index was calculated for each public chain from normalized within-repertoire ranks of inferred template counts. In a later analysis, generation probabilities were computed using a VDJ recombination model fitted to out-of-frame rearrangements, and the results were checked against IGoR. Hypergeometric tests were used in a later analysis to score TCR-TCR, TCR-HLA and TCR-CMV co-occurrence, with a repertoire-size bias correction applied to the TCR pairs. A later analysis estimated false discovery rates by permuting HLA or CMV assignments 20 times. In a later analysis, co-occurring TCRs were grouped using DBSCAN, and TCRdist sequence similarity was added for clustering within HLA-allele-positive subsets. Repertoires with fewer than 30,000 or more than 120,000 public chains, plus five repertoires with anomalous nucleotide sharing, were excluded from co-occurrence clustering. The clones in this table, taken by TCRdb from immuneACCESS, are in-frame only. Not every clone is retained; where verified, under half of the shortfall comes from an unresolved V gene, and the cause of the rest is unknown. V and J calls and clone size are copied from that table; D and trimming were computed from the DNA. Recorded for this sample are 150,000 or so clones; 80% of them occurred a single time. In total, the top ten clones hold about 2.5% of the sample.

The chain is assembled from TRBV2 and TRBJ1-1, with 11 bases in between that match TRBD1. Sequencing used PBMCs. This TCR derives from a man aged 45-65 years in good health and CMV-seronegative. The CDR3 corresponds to CATRDRGIVDTEAFF. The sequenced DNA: TGTGCCACGAGGGACAGGGGGATTGTGGACACTGAAGCTTTCTTT. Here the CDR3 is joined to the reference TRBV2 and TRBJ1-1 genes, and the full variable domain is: EPEVTQTPSHQVTQMGQEVILRCVPISNHLYFYWYRQILGQKVEFLVSFYNNEISEKSEIFDDQFSVERPDGSNFTLKIRSTKLEDSAMYFCATRDRGIVDTEAFFGQGTRLTVV.